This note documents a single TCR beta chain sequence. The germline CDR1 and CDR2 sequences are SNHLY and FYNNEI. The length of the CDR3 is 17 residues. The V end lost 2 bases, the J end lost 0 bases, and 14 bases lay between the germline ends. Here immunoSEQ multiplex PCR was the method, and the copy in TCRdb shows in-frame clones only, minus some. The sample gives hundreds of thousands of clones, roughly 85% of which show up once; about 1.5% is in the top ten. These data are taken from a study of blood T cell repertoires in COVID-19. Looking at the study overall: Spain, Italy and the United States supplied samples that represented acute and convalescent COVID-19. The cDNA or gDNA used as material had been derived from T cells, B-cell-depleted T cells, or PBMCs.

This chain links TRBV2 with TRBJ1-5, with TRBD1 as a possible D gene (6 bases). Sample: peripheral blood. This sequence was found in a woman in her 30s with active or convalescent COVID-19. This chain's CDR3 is CASSESTGYPSNQPQHF. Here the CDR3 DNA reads TGTGCCAGCAGTGAATCCACAGGGTACCCTAGCAATCAGCCCCAGCATTTT.